This T cell receptor beta chain was captured by sequencing in a study of shared clonotypes between healthy human individuals. Study observations and caveats: Non-shared clonotypes had lower generation probabilities than those shared by all four donors. A handful of donors shared approximately 5% of their naive CD4 clonotypes.

A split of CD4+ cells into CD45RA+ naive and CD45RA-negative memory subsets was performed. Deep was the level at which the assay was run. The repertoire was sequenced with immunoSEQ multiplex PCR; TCRdb's copy has only in-frame clones and lacks some. The sample lists roughly 1,500,000 clones, around 98.5% seen once, with approximately 0.4% in the top ten. Of note for this clone: Its antigen remains unidentified. Other DNA sequences of this sample code for an identical CDR3.

CDR1 and CDR2 from the germline V gene are MNHEY and SVGAGI. CDR3 size: 13 residues. Trimming cost V 4 bases and J 0 bases, with 4 bases left between them. Sequences were obtained from naive CD4+ T cells sorted from blood. As for subset: CD45RA+ positively selected. This TCR came from a man aged 25 to 45 in good health. V is TRBV6-5 and J is TRBJ1-5; no clear D. In DNA form, the CDR3 reads TGTGCCAGCAGTTCTTATAGCAATCAGCCCCAGCATTTT. Its translation is CASSSYSNQPQHF.